The 5 T cell receptor beta chains below all came from one sample that was sequenced in a study of T cell responses to AZD1222 COVID-19 vaccine. Assay: immunoSEQ multiplex PCR; the TCRdb copy retains only in-frame clones and omits some. Of more than 60,000 clones detected, around 84% appear once; the ten largest clones hold roughly 20%. Sequenced here: peripheral blood, sampled on day 0 of AZD1222 vaccination. Source of these receptors: an adult in good health.

V gene TRBV19 combines with J gene TRBJ1-3; a weak D match, TRBD1 (5 bases). The CDR3 runs 14 residues. CDR1 and CDR2 from the germline V gene are LNHDA and SQIVND (reference sequence). V dropped 4 bases and J dropped 0 bases, with 7 bases sitting between them. The DNA for the CDR3 is TGTGCCAGTAGTACAGGGAGCTCTGGAAACACCATATATTTT. Translating it yields CASSTGSSGNTIYF.

This chain joins TRBV9 and TRBJ1-1; 8 nucleotides align to TRBD1. J gave up 4 bases and V 3 bases, and 14 bases lay outside the gene matches. Germline V gives CDR1 SGDLS, CDR2 YYNGEE. CDR3 length: 17 residues. The CDR3 protein is CASSARQDRGSSTEAFF. In nucleotides, the CDR3 is TGTGCCAGCAGCGCCAGACAAGACAGGGGAAGTTCCACTGAAGCTTTCTTT.

V is TRBV4-3 and J is TRBJ2-7, with D possibly TRBD2 on 6 matching bases. The CDR3 loop spans 16 amino acids. V gave up 4 bases and J gave up 5 bases, with 21 bases separating them. Per germline, CDR1 LGHNA and CDR2 YSLEER. The CDR3 protein is CASSPDAGGLPDEQYF. CDR3 DNA: TGCGCCAGCAGCCCTGATGCCGGAGGGCTGCCCGACGAGCAGTACTTC.

The gene calls are TRBV20-1 and TRBJ1-5, with 8 bases identical to TRBD1. V was pared by 3 bases and J by 0 bases, with 4 bases of the junction left unmatched. Germline V lookup: CDR1 DFQATT, CDR2 SNEGSKA (reference sequence). The CDR3 has 15 amino acids. This chain's CDR3 is CSASGQGFSNQPQHF. CDR3 in DNA: TGCAGTGCTAGTGGACAGGGATTTAGCAATCAGCCCCAGCATTTT.

The chain joins TRBV19 to TRBJ1-5, with D possibly TRBD1 on 6 matching bases. The V end was cut by 7 bases, the J end by 3 bases, with 22 bases between. In germline, CDR1 is LNHDA, CDR2 SQIVND (reference sequence). The CDR3 totals 17 residues. The CDR3 bases are TGTGCCAGTACCCGAAACCGCGGGGGACAAGCCAATCAGCCCCAGCATTTT. Translation: CASTRNRGGQANQPQHF.